What follows are 9 T cell receptor beta chains derived from one specimen sequenced in a study of blood T cell repertoires in COVID-19. The repertoire was sequenced with immunoSEQ multiplex PCR; TCRdb's copy has only in-frame clones and lacks some. The sample lists 70,000 or so clones, 75% to 80% occurring once. The sequencing input was peripheral blood. These receptor sequences come from a human donor in a cohort sampled during active COVID-19.

The V and J genes are TRBV6-6 and TRBJ2-7; no definite D call. This CDR3 is 12 amino acids long. V gave up 2 bases and J gave up 6 bases, with 8 bases separating them. Per the germline V gene, CDR1 is MNHNY and CDR2 is SVGAGI (reference sequence). This CDR3 reads CASSYVALEQYF. The DNA of the CDR3 is TGTGCCAGCAGTTACGTGGCCCTCGAGCAGTACTTC.

The rearrangement joins TRBV18 to TRBJ1-2; TRBD1 matches at 11 bases. The CDR3 consists of 16 residues. The germline V gene encodes CDR1 KGHSH and CDR2 LQKENI. V lost 3 bases and J lost 4; bases outside the gene matches: 7. CDR3 in DNA: TGTGCCAGCTCACCCGGACAGGGGGCGCCCGGCTATGGCTACACCTTC. It translates to CASSPGQGAPGYGYTF.

The chain has TRBV6-1 and TRBJ2-1, with TRBD2 matching 8 bases. CDR3 size: 15 residues. The J segment lost 4 bases and the V segment lost 1 base, leaving 3 bases of the junction unmatched. Germline lookup yields CDR1 MNHNS and CDR2 SASEGT. CDR3 sequence (DNA): TGTGCCAGCAGTGAAGGACTAGCGCCTTACAATGAGCAGTTCTTC. It codes for CASSEGLAPYNEQFF.

This rearrangement joins TRBV11-3 to TRBJ2-5, with 8 bases matching TRBD2. Losses at the gene ends were 5 bases for V and 5 bases for J; bases not matched to a gene: 4. Germline V gene sequence: CDR1 SGHNT, CDR2 YENEEA. The CDR3 covers 13 residues. As DNA, the CDR3 is TGTGCCAGCAGCACAACTAGCGGCGAGACCCAGTACTTC. Its translation is CASSTTSGETQYF.

The CDR3 DNA follows: TGTGCCTGGAGACAGGGGCCCACCGGGGAGCTGTTTTTT. This codes for CAWRQGPTGELFF. The chain uses TRBV30 and TRBJ2-2, with TRBD1 identical over 7 bases. The germline V gene encodes CDR1 GTSNPN and CDR2 SVGIG (reference sequence). The CDR3 contains 13 residues. V shed 3 bases, J shed 4 bases, and the junction held 2 bases outside the gene matches.

This sequence joins TRBV19 and TRBJ2-7; TRBD2 matches at 15 bases. Germline V CDR1 and CDR2: LNHDA, SQIVND (reference sequence). Trimming removed 2 bases from V and 3 bases from J; junction bases left unmatched: 11. This CDR3 contains 19 residues. The CDR3 reads CASSIRTSGRAGNYYEQYF. The CDR3 nucleotides read TGTGCCAGTAGTATAAGGACTAGCGGGAGGGCCGGCAACTACTACGAGCAGTACTTC.

The rearrangement uses TRBV11-2 and TRBJ2-1, with TRBD2 matching 12 bases. The V gene end was trimmed by 2 bases and the J gene end by 5 bases; junction bases not matched to a gene: 4. Germline assignment: CDR1 SGHAT and CDR2 FQNNGV. The CDR3 totals 16 residues. CDR3 bases: TGTGCCAGCAGCTTACGTAGACTAGCGGGGGACAATGAGCAGTTCTTC. Protein product: CASSLRRLAGDNEQFF.

The rearrangement links TRBV28 to TRBJ2-1; a weak D match, TRBD2 (7 bases). Trimming pared 7 bases from V and 10 bases from J, leaving 20 bases between. Germline V CDR1 and CDR2: MDHEN, SYDVKM. The CDR3 runs to 14 residues. The CDR3 region is CASTLEGTGGEQFF. The CDR3 DNA follows: TGTGCCAGCACCTTGGAGGGGACGGGGGGCGAGCAGTTCTTC.

The chain joins TRBV7-9 to TRBJ2-7; D is perhaps TRBD1 (6 bases). Germline assignment: CDR1 SEHNR and CDR2 FQNEAQ (reference sequence). This CDR3 is 15 amino acids long. V was shortened by 5 bases and J by 6 bases, with 20 bases between the two germline ends. This CDR3 is CASSPGQTTGTEQYF. In DNA, the CDR3 is TGTGCCAGCAGCCCAGGACAGACAACAGGAACCGAGCAGTACTTC.